This T cell receptor beta chain was obtained from a study of blood T cell repertoires in COVID-19. Across the whole study: Samples taken during acute and convalescent COVID-19 were collected in the United States, Italy and Spain. Sample material is recorded as cDNA or gDNA derived from T cells, B-cell-depleted T cells, or PBMCs.

The germline gives CDR1 SGHVS, CDR2 FQNEAQ. This CDR3 comprises 15 residues. The J segment lost 9 bases and the V segment lost 5 bases, leaving 10 bases of the junction unmatched. In the original analysis: Estimation of nucleated cell counts was performed using reference gene primer amplification. The method was immunoSEQ multiplex PCR; TCRdb's version includes in-frame clones alone and lacks a portion of them. The D gene and trimming were derived from the DNA, and the V and J assignments and clone size from that table. This sample has nearly 85,000 clones, with about four fifths found just once. The receptor comes from a woman in her fifties or sixties with acute or convalescent COVID-19. Sequenced sample: peripheral blood. The chain joins TRBV7-8 to TRBJ2-2, with 9 bases identical to TRBD1. This chain's CDR3 is CASSTQGTGKRELFF. The CDR3 nucleotides read TGTGCCAGCAGCACCCAAGGGACAGGGAAAAGGGAGCTGTTTTTT.